At least ten counts were recorded for the clone carrying this T cell receptor beta chain. Its specificity is not known. The entry originates in a study of response to subunit inactivated influenza vaccine. The study's findings and limits: Seasonal influenza vaccination, on each occasion, was suggested by the authors to recruit few new T cells.

The germline V gene encodes CDR1 LNHNV and CDR2 YYDKDF (reference sequence). The CDR3 sequence is 13 residues long. V dropped 2 bases and J dropped 0 bases, with 4 bases sitting between them. TCRdb recomputed calls from the RT-PCR reads with MiXCR, one row per CDR3 protein. The repertoire holds 400,000 to 650,000 distinct CDR3 sequences, with approximately 7.3% as singletons. This specimen consisted of PBMCs from blood, obtained around 25 months after vaccination. V usage is TRBV15 and J usage is TRBJ1-1; D not certain. The clonotype originates from a man aged 50-75 years who received an inactivated influenza vaccine. The DNA of the CDR3 is TGTGCCACCAGCAGACAGGTGAACACTGAAGCTTTCTTT. Translation gives CATSRQVNTEAFF.